These 14 T cell receptor beta chains share one sample of origin, sequenced in a study of T cell repertoires in cytomegalovirus infection. TCRdb itself ran the reads through MiXCR, one entry per CDR3 protein. The data show 100,000 or so distinct CDR3 sequences, under 25% seen once. The specimen was CD8+ T cells from PBMCs. All receptors come from a human donor in good health (CMV status not recorded). Some clones in this sample may be carry-over from other donors' samples.

The chain recombines TRBV14 with TRBJ1-5; 10 nucleotides match TRBD1. There are 15 residues in the CDR3. Germline V gene sequence: CDR1 SGHDN, CDR2 FVKESK. The J segment lost 6 bases and the V segment lost 10 bases, leaving 12 bases of the junction unmatched. The CDR3 nucleotides read TGTGCCACCCCAAAGGGACAGGGGTTCCGTCAGCCCCAGCATTTT. Its protein is CATPKGQGFRQPQHF. Based on the CDR3 plus reference TRBV14 and TRBJ1-5, the full variable domain is EAGVTQFPSHSVIEKGQTVTLRCDPISGHDNLYWYRRVMGKEIKFLLHFVKESKQDESGMPNNRFLAERTGGTYSTLKVQPAELEDSGVYFCATPKGQGFRQPQHFGDGTRLSIL.

This clonotype was seen a handful of times. The chain carries TRBV4-3 and TRBJ2-1; tentative D call: TRBD1 (5 bases). CDR1 is LGHNA and CDR2 is YSLEER in the germline V gene. The CDR3 covers 15 residues. V was trimmed by 4 bases and J by 3 bases, leaving 13 bases between them. CDR3 bases: TGCGCCAGCAGCCCGCGGACACGTAGCTACAATGAGCAGTTCTTC. It yields the protein CASSPRTRSYNEQFF.

As to this clonotype: A much more abundant neighbour one base away suggests this may be a read error. This rearrangement joins TRBV28 to TRBJ1-5; D is possibly TRBD1 (5 bases). The CDR3 has 14 amino acids. Germline values: CDR1 MDHEN, CDR2 SYDVKM. CDR3 in amino acids: CASSLSQGDQPRHF. The CDR3 DNA reads TGTGCCAGCAGTTTATCGCAGGGAGATCAGCCCCGGCATTTT.

This clonotype was picked up many times. The chain uses TRBV4-3 and TRBJ1-1, with 8 positions matching TRBD1. The V gene's germline CDR1 is LGHNA and CDR2 YSLEER. The CDR3 has 15 amino acids. V lost 0 bases and J lost 4; bases outside the gene matches: 4. The CDR3 coding sequence is TGCGCCAGCAGCCAAGATACAGGGGGGCCCACTGAAGCTTTCTTT. Encoded protein: CASSQDTGGPTEAFF.

In this sample, this clonotype turned up a few times. The chain links TRBV12-3 or TRBV12-4 to TRBJ1-1; D not resolved. CDR3 length: 13 amino acids. Trimming cost V 7 bases and J 5 bases, with 14 bases left between them. The chain's CDR3 is CASTLSSGTEAFF. As DNA, the CDR3 is TGTGCCAGCACCCTGTCCTCGGGGACTGAAGCTTTCTTT.

V gene TRBV3-1 combines with J gene TRBJ2-2, with 7 bases that match TRBD2. V dropped 0 bases and J dropped 6; count of bases not matched to a gene: 7. The CDR3 is made up of 16 amino acids. Germline CDR1 LGHDT, CDR2 YNNKEL (reference sequence). The CDR3 sequence: CASSQELALAAGELFF. The CDR3 nucleotides read TGTGCCAGCAGCCAAGAACTAGCCCTAGCGGCCGGGGAGCTGTTTTTT.

The chain has TRBV27 and TRBJ2-2; D remains unclear. V gave up 6 bases and J gave up 4 bases, with 6 bases separating them. This CDR3 spans 12 amino acids. Germline V lookup: CDR1 MNHEY, CDR2 SMNVEV (reference sequence). DNA of the CDR3: TGTGCCAGCAGCCAAACCACCGGGGAGCTGTTTTTT. Its translation: CASSQTTGELFF.

The gene calls are TRBV7-9 and TRBJ1-1, with D possibly matching TRBD1 (5 bases). Trimming removed 8 bases from V and 0 bases from J, with 13 bases in between. Per germline, CDR1 SEHNR and CDR2 FQNEAQ (reference sequence). This CDR3 is 14 amino acids long. The CDR3 DNA follows: TGTGCCAGCTCCACGGGGGGAATGAACACTGAAGCTTTCTTT. Translation: CASSTGGMNTEAFF.

As regards this clonotype: Its ends do not fully match the called genes, so a read error is possible. The chain recombines TRBV4-3 with TRBJ1-2; tentative D call: TRBD1 (6 bases). Germline V CDR1 and CDR2: LGHNA, YSLEER. The CDR3 has 16 residues. CDR3 DNA: TGCGCCTGCAGCCAAGATCTCATCGGGGCTGGGGGCGGCTACACCTTC. Residues: CACSQDLIGAGGGYTF.

The chain joins TRBV11-3 to TRBJ2-7; D gene unclear. CDR3 length: 13 residues. Germline CDR1 and CDR2: SGHNT and YENEEA. The germline V and J ends were trimmed by 5 bases and 3 bases, with 11 bases remaining between them. The CDR3 region has the DNA TGTGCCAGCAGCGACTTAAGTGGCTACGAGCAGTACTTC. Translating gives CASSDLSGYEQYF.

A few counts support this clonotype. The CDR3 sequence is CASSFGRGRTEAFF. DNA for the CDR3: TGTGCCAGCAGCTTCGGGAGGGGGAGGACTGAAGCTTTCTTT. This chain links TRBV13 with TRBJ1-1; TRBD1 might be the D (6 bases). Deletions cut 3 bases from V and 5 bases from J, with 13 bases between. Germline V gives CDR1 PRHDT, CDR2 FYEKMQ (reference sequence). CDR3 size: 14 residues.

This clonotype was seen at least ten times. The rearrangement links TRBV6-6 to TRBJ2-7, with 10 positions matching TRBD1. The CDR3 sequence is 15 residues long. In germline, CDR1 is MNHNY, CDR2 SVGAGI (reference sequence). Unmatched junction bases numbered 7, after V lost 6 bases and J lost 2 bases. DNA of the CDR3: TGTGCCAGCAGAGACCTGGACAGGGGGACCTACGAGCAGTACTTC. It yields the protein CASRDLDRGTYEQYF.

This CDR3 is CASSYGPDRGENTEAFF. CDR3 DNA sequence: TGTGCCAGCAGTTATGGCCCGGACAGGGGTGAGAACACTGAAGCTTTCTTT. The chain has TRBV6-6 and TRBJ1-1; 9 nucleotides agree with TRBD1. Germline trimming cut 3 bases from V and 1 base from J; bases unmatched to any gene: 9. The germline V gene has CDR1 MNHNY and CDR2 SVGAGI (reference sequence). This CDR3 has 17 amino acids.

This clonotype was seen more than once but under ten times. CDR3 region: CATAWGGAGELFF. The CDR3 region has the DNA TGTGCCACCGCCTGGGGGGGAGCCGGGGAGCTGTTTTTT. The chain recombines TRBV7-2 with TRBJ2-2; 7 nucleotides align to TRBD2. V dropped 10 bases and J dropped 6; count of bases not matched to a gene: 8. Germline V lookup: CDR1 SGHTA, CDR2 FQGNSA. This CDR3 is 13 amino acids long.